This T cell receptor beta chain derives from a study of blood T cell repertoires in COVID-19. Study-wide context: Sites across the United States, Italy and Spain contributed samples from acute and convalescent COVID-19. In each case, the material was cDNA or gDNA derived from T cells, B-cell-depleted T cells, or PBMCs.

V was cut by 2 bases and J by 6 bases, with 11 bases left in between. There are 13 residues in the CDR3. Original processing notes: Estimated nucleated cell counts came from reference gene primer amplification. TCRdb's table, derived via immunoSEQ multiplex PCR, lists solely in-frame clones and lacks some. V and J calls and clone size are as listed in that table; D and trimming were resolved from the DNA. The table has about 140,000 clones, 65% to 85% seen once. The sample taken for sequencing was peripheral blood. The clonotype was recovered from an older woman with acute or convalescent COVID-19. The V and J genes are TRBV12-3 or TRBV12-4 and TRBJ2-7; D might be TRBD1 (5 bases). The CDR3 DNA follows: TGTGCCAGCAGTTTATACTCAGGGATCGAGCAGTACTTC. Translation: CASSLYSGIEQYF.